These 32 T cell receptor beta chains originate from one sample sequenced in a study of shared clonotypes between healthy human individuals. Here immunoSEQ multiplex PCR was the method, and the copy in TCRdb shows in-frame clones only, minus some. The sample consists of around 120,000 clones, about 70% of them appearing once. The sample taken for sequencing was memory CD8+ T cells sorted from blood. Indicated subset: CD45RO+ cells pooled with CCR7-negative TemRA cells. The receptors were sampled from a woman in her twenties or thirties in good health.

This rearrangement joins TRBV30 to TRBJ1-4; no reliable D call. Germline V CDR1 and CDR2: GTSNPN, SVGIG (reference sequence). The V end was cut by 6 bases, the J end by 4 bases, with 18 bases between. This CDR3 region has 15 residues. CDR3 sequence reads: CACNDMPGFNEKLFF. The CDR3 nucleotides are TGTGCCTGTAACGACATGCCCGGGTTTAATGAAAAACTGTTTTTT.

DNA for the CDR3: TGTGCCAGCAGCGAGATGTATGTAGGGACAGGGTTTGACGAGCAGTACTTC. This gives the protein CASSEMYVGTGFDEQYF. The J gene is TRBJ2-7, the V gene TRBV2; 9 bases map to TRBD1. Germline CDR1 SNHLY, CDR2 FYNNEI. This CDR3 has 17 amino acids. The V gene end was trimmed by 6 bases and the J gene end by 5 bases; junction bases not matched to a gene: 17.

This clone was counted a few times. The gene calls are TRBV7-8 and TRBJ2-2, with a possible D match to TRBD1 (6 bases). V was clipped by 5 bases and J by 9 bases, with 13 bases between them. Germline V gene lookup returns CDR1 SGHVS and CDR2 FQNEAQ. This CDR3 comprises 13 residues. The CDR3 reads CASSPRTERELFF. CDR3 sequence (DNA): TGTGCCAGCAGCCCCAGGACAGAAAGGGAGCTGTTTTTT.

This chain joins TRBV7-9 and TRBJ2-3, with unresolved D. The CDR3 length is 16 residues. Germline CDR1 SEHNR, CDR2 FQNEAQ (reference sequence). With 0 bases removed from V and 3 bases from J, the gap between germline ends came to 13 bases. CDR3 DNA: TGTGCCAGCAGCTTAGCTTTGTCAGACCCGACAGATACGCAGTATTTT. Translating it yields CASSLALSDPTDTQYF.

This rearrangement joins TRBV6-5 to TRBJ2-7, with TRBD2 matching over 13 bases. Germline-derived CDR1 and CDR2 are MNHEY and SVGAGI. V trimming: 6 bases; J trimming: 6 bases; junction bases outside the gene matches: 2. There are 13 residues in the CDR3. The chain's CDR3 is CASSGLAGVEQYF. The DNA of the CDR3 is TGTGCCAGCAGCGGACTAGCGGGAGTCGAGCAGTACTTC.

The chain combines TRBV6-1 with TRBJ2-7; tentative D call: TRBD2 (6 bases). The CDR3 runs to 14 residues. Looked up from germline, CDR1 is MNHNS and CDR2 is SASEGT. Trimming removed 2 bases from V and 7 bases from J, with 15 bases in between. DNA of the CDR3: TGTGCCAGCAGTGAAACCCCGGAGGGGCGGGAGCAGTACTTC. This translates into CASSETPEGREQYF.

This clone was detected only once. This chain joins TRBV12-5 and TRBJ2-3; weak D call: TRBD1 (6 bases). This CDR3 spans 11 amino acids. Deletions cut 1 base from V and 13 bases from J, with 9 bases between. Germline loops: CDR1 LGHNT, CDR2 FRNRAP. The CDR3 reads CASGLDRAKYF. DNA of the CDR3: TGTGCTAGTGGTTTGGACAGGGCAAAGTATTTT.

This clone was picked up a small number of times. The rearrangement links TRBV6-1 to TRBJ1-2; no reliable D call. The CDR3 has 15 amino acids. Germline V gives CDR1 MNHNS, CDR2 SASEGT. Trimming left V 3 bases short and J 8 bases short, with 19 bases between. CDR3 in amino acids: CASSDMGRRAGGYTF. DNA for the CDR3: TGTGCCAGCAGTGATATGGGAAGAAGGGCAGGCGGCTACACCTTC.

The chain is built from TRBV15 and TRBJ2-3; TRBD1 matches 9 bases. Germline CDR1 reads LNHNV; CDR2 reads YYDKDF (reference sequence). V shed 3 bases, J shed 3 bases, and the junction held 4 bases outside the gene matches. The CDR3 extends over 15 amino acids. The DNA for the CDR3 is TGTGCCACCAGCAGTTCACAGGGGGCGACAGATACGCAGTATTTT. It translates to CATSSSQGATDTQYF.

The chain links TRBV7-8 to TRBJ2-7, with D possibly being TRBD1 (6 bases). Trimming took off 4 bases at V and 3 bases at J, with 13 bases between the two ends. The germline V gene encodes CDR1 SGHVS and CDR2 FQNEAQ. CDR3 length equals 14 residues. CDR3 DNA: TGTGCCAGCAGCTCACCAGGGGTGAGCTACGAGCAGTACTTC. Its protein product is CASSSPGVSYEQYF.

The CDR3 sequence: CASSPDTNQPQHF. The CDR3 DNA reads TGTGCCAGCAGTCCGGACACTAATCAGCCCCAGCATTTT. The chain carries TRBV28 and TRBJ1-5; D perhaps matches TRBD1 (5 bases). Per germline, CDR1 MDHEN and CDR2 SYDVKM. Deletions cut 5 bases from V and 4 bases from J, with 9 bases between. The CDR3 totals 13 residues.

V and J are TRBV29-1 and TRBJ2-5; D might be TRBD2 (6 bases). The better agreement between TRBJ2-7 and the DNA end casts doubt on the J call. The germline V gene has CDR1 SQVTM and CDR2 ANQGSEA. CDR3 size: 13 residues. CDR3 loop: CSVGEGTLHEQYF. CDR3 sequence (DNA): TGCAGCGTTGGTGAAGGGACTTTACACGAGCAGTACTTC.

The chain links TRBV28 to TRBJ2-7, with 12 bases aligning to TRBD1. Germline CDR1 MDHEN, CDR2 SYDVKM. J lost 4 bases, V lost 7 bases, and 14 bases had no gene match. The CDR3 runs 17 residues. CDR3 protein: CASIPRGPGQGAYEQYF. The CDR3 nucleotides are TGTGCCAGCATCCCCCGGGGCCCGGGACAGGGGGCTTACGAGCAGTACTTC.

Here the CDR3 reads CASSQDRPTSGEDTQYF. The CDR3 region has the DNA TGCGCCAGCAGCCAAGATCGCCCCACTAGCGGGGAGGATACGCAGTATTTT. The chain uses TRBV4-1 and TRBJ2-3, with 10 bases lining up with TRBD2. V dropped 0 bases and J dropped 6; count of bases not matched to a gene: 9. The CDR3 runs to 17 residues. Germline assignment: CDR1 MGHRA and CDR2 YSYEKL.

The sample holds a few counts of this clone. J is TRBJ2-1 and V is TRBV7-8, with D maybe TRBD2 (5 bases). There are 15 residues in the CDR3. V gave up 4 bases and J gave up 7 bases, with 17 bases separating them. Germline loops: CDR1 SGHVS, CDR2 FQNEAQ. CDR3 residues: CASSSNAGFGNEQFF. The CDR3 DNA sequence: TGTGCCAGCAGCTCAAACGCGGGCTTTGGTAATGAGCAGTTCTTC.

The chain is built from TRBV6-5 and TRBJ2-5; D possibly corresponds to TRBD1 (6 bases). Trimming shortened V by 4 bases and J by 5 bases, and 20 bases separated the two germline ends. The CDR3 length is 16 residues. Germline CDR1 is MNHEY and CDR2 is SVGAGI. The CDR3 nucleotides read TGTGCCAGCAGTTTCCATTCGACAGGACCGGGGGAGACCCAGTACTTC. It encodes CASSFHSTGPGETQYF.

In this sample, this clone turned up many times. V gene TRBV6-1 combines with J gene TRBJ2-7, with D tentatively TRBD1 (6 bases). This CDR3 has 14 amino acids. CDR1 is MNHNS and CDR2 is SASEGT in the germline V gene. V shed 4 bases and J shed 0 bases, with 10 bases lying between them. For the CDR3, the DNA is TGTGCCAGCAGTGGATTAGGGGGCTCCTACGAGCAGTACTTC. This encodes CASSGLGGSYEQYF.

A remark on this clone: It may be a read error: a sequence one base away is much more abundant. This chain connects TRBV4-2 to TRBJ2-7; 11 bases map to TRBD2. Germline V gene lookup returns CDR1 LGHNA and CDR2 YNFKEQ. CDR3 length: 15 residues. Unmatched junction bases numbered 7, after V lost 4 bases and J lost 5 bases. The CDR3 DNA sequence: TGTGCCAGCAGCCCGTCTAGCGGGAGGTTCCACGAGCAGTACTTC. Translated, it gives CASSPSSGRFHEQYF.

The chain recombines TRBV13 with TRBJ2-7; no definite D call. Germline V CDR1 and CDR2: PRHDT, FYEKMQ (reference sequence). The CDR3 has 12 residues. V was shortened by 2 bases and J by 3 bases, with 5 bases between the two germline ends. CDR3 bases: TGTGCCAGCAGCTTATACGACTACGAGCAGTACTTC. Translated, it gives CASSLYDYEQYF.

This clone was recorded a few times. This rearrangement joins TRBV6-1 to TRBJ2-2, with TRBD1 matching over 8 bases. Germline CDR1 MNHNS, CDR2 SASEGT. The V and J ends lost 3 bases and 6 bases, in that order; junction bases with no gene match: 6. The CDR3 is 15 residues long. The CDR3, as DNA: TGTGCCAGCAGTGAGGAGGCAGGGGGCCCCGGGGAGCTGTTTTTT. Its translation: CASSEEAGGPGELFF.

The chain links TRBV29-1 to TRBJ1-2; D is uncertain. Trimming left V 3 bases short and J 4 bases short, with 12 bases between. This CDR3 spans 13 amino acids. Germline V gene sequence: CDR1 SQVTM, CDR2 ANQGSEA. The DNA for the CDR3 is TGCAGCGTTGAGAAGGCCCAGACCTATGGCTACACCTTC. Translated: CSVEKAQTYGYTF.

This sequence joins TRBV19 and TRBJ2-7, with 14 bases aligning to TRBD2. With V trimmed by 0 bases and J by 2 bases, 6 bases remained unmatched. Germline lookup yields CDR1 LNHDA and CDR2 SQIVND (reference sequence). This CDR3 region has 18 residues. CDR3 sequence reads: CASSIDTGLAGGPYEQYF. The DNA for the CDR3 is TGTGCCAGTAGTATAGACACAGGACTAGCGGGAGGCCCCTACGAGCAGTACTTC.

The rearrangement links TRBV25-1 to TRBJ2-5, with 7 bases that match TRBD1. Germline V gene lookup returns CDR1 MGHDK and CDR2 SYGVNS. This CDR3 spans 18 amino acids. V dropped 8 bases and J dropped 2; count of bases not matched to a gene: 20. The DNA for the CDR3 is TGTGCCAGCGGGACAAACCGATATGGACAGGAGATACAAGAGACCCAGTACTTC. Residues: CASGTNRYGQEIQETQYF.

The chain is built from TRBV25-1 and TRBJ1-4, with D maybe TRBD1 (6 bases). The germline V gene encodes CDR1 MGHDK and CDR2 SYGVNS. Trimming removed 2 bases from V and 6 bases from J, with 13 bases in between. The CDR3 loop spans 15 amino acids. This CDR3 reads CASSELGGRYEKLFF. CDR3 nucleotides: TGTGCCAGCAGTGAACTGGGGGGCCGGTATGAAAAACTGTTTTTT.

This chain uses TRBV29-1 with TRBJ1-2; no definite D call. V was trimmed by 0 bases and J by 8 bases, leaving 16 bases between them. There are 14 residues in the CDR3. Germline V CDR1 and CDR2: SQVTM, ANQGSEA. CDR3 sequence (DNA): TGCAGCGTTGAAGATACTCCTCCTCGGAAAGGCTACACCTTC. Its protein is CSVEDTPPRKGYTF.

The J gene is TRBJ1-2, the V gene TRBV25-1; D gene uncertain. V lost 1 base, J lost 6 bases, and 6 bases lay in between. In germline, CDR1 is MGHDK, CDR2 SYGVNS. The CDR3 contains 12 residues. The CDR3 DNA is TGTGCCAGCAGTGAATTGTCAGATGGCTACACCTTC. It yields the protein CASSELSDGYTF.

In this sample, this clone turned up a few times. This sequence joins TRBV15 and TRBJ2-3, with D perhaps TRBD2 (6 bases). Germline CDR1 and CDR2: LNHNV and YYDKDF (reference sequence). Between the trimmed V and J ends, which lost 5 bases and 1 base, there was a span of 25 bases. The CDR3 contains 19 residues. CDR3 residues: CATSSRLGRPQFRTDTQYF. The CDR3 DNA sequence: TGTGCCACCAGCTCGAGATTAGGGAGGCCGCAGTTCCGCACAGATACGCAGTATTTT.

This clone was seen a single time. V is TRBV7-8 and J is TRBJ2-1, with 8 bases identical to TRBD2. The CDR3 has 15 residues. The germline V gene encodes CDR1 SGHVS and CDR2 FQNEAQ. The V gene end was trimmed by 5 bases and the J gene end by 6 bases; junction bases not matched to a gene: 9. CDR3 sequence reads: CASSVLAELPNEQFF. In DNA form, the CDR3 reads TGTGCCAGCAGCGTACTAGCGGAGTTACCCAATGAGCAGTTCTTC. Filled out from reference TRBV7-8 and TRBJ2-1, the complete variable domain reads GAGVSQSPRYKVAKRGQDVALRCDPISGHVSLFWYQQALGQGPEFLTYFQNEAQLDKSGLPSDRFFAERPEGSVSTLKIQRTQQEDSAVYLCASSVLAELPNEQFFGPGTRLTVL.

The V gene is TRBV4-1, the J gene TRBJ1-2; D is uncertain. V was trimmed by 0 bases and J by 4 bases, leaving 6 bases between them. The CDR3 contains 13 residues. CDR1 and CDR2 from the germline V gene are MGHRA and YSYEKL. The CDR3 region is CASSQDARYGYTF. In DNA form, the CDR3 reads TGCGCCAGCAGCCAAGATGCCCGCTATGGCTACACCTTC.

This clone was detected a few times. This rearrangement joins TRBV30 to TRBJ2-5; D gene uncertain. The end of the DNA aligns better with TRBJ2-7, so the J call may be wrong. There are 11 residues in the CDR3. Germline assignment: CDR1 GTSNPN and CDR2 SVGIG (reference sequence). The CDR3 coding sequence is TGTGCCTGGAGTGTAGCCTACGAGCAGTACTTC. Protein sequence: CAWSVAYEQYF.

This clone was counted at least ten times. The chain is built from TRBV29-1 and TRBJ2-6; no reliable D call. This CDR3 has 16 amino acids. In germline, CDR1 is SQVTM, CDR2 ANQGSEA. Trimming stripped 3 bases from V and 0 bases from J, with 12 bases between. This CDR3 reads CSVESDGPSGANVLTF. The DNA of the CDR3 is TGCAGCGTTGAGTCCGACGGGCCCTCTGGGGCCAACGTCCTGACTTTC.

In this sample, this clone turned up a few times. The CDR3 DNA follows: TGTGCCAGCAGTGAACTAATAGGTGGCCACAATGAGCAGTTCTTC. Its translation is CASSELIGGHNEQFF. The genes are TRBV25-1 and TRBJ2-1, with D uncertain. The V and J ends lost 2 bases and 5 bases respectively, with 13 bases between them. The CDR3 consists of 15 residues. Per the germline V gene, CDR1 is MGHDK and CDR2 is SYGVNS.